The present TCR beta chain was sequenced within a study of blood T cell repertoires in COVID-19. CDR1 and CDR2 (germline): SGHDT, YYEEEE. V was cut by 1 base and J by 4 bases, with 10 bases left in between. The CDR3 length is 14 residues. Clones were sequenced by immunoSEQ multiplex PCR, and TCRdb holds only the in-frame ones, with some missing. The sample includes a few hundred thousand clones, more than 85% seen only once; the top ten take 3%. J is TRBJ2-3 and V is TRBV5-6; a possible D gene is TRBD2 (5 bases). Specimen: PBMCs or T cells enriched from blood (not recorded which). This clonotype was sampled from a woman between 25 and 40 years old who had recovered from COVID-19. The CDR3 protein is CASSLTSGADTQYF. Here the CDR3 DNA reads TGTGCCAGCAGCTTGACGTCCGGGGCAGATACGCAGTATTTT.